The 12 T cell receptor beta chains below all came from one sample that was sequenced in a study of cytomegalovirus exposure and HLA in healthy donors. This PCR relied on a set of 60 Vbeta primers and 13 Jbeta primers. The assay was immunoSEQ multiplex PCR, and TCRdb's table has in-frame clones only and misses some. The sample table sets out about 100,000 clones. Material for sequencing was PBMCs. These receptors originate from a man between 45 and 60 years old in good health and CMV-seronegative.

This chain connects TRBV5-5 to TRBJ1-1; D unresolved. Germline CDR1 SGHKS, CDR2 YYEKEE (reference sequence). Trimming left V 4 bases short and J 6 bases short, with 10 bases between. The CDR3 is made up of 12 amino acids. CDR3 loop: CASSVLSAEAFF. The CDR3, as DNA: TGTGCCAGCAGCGTCCTAAGCGCTGAAGCTTTCTTT.

This rearrangement joins TRBV5-4 to TRBJ1-2; D is perhaps TRBD1 (5 bases). V lost 8 bases to trimming and J lost 6 bases, with 17 bases between them. CDR3 size: 13 residues. Germline V CDR1 and CDR2: SGHNT, YYREEE (reference sequence). The CDR3 sequence is CASTQSGFNGYTF. The CDR3, as DNA: TGTGCCAGTACCCAATCAGGGTTTAATGGCTACACCTTC.

The chain couples TRBV5-1 to TRBJ2-2; 7 nucleotides match TRBD2. CDR3 length equals 14 residues. V shed 4 bases and J 4 bases; nucleotides not matched to a gene: 4. The germline gives CDR1 SGHRS, CDR2 YFSETQ. CDR3 DNA sequence: TGCGCCAGCAGCCCGGGGGGATCCACCGGGGAGCTGTTTTTT. Translated, it gives CASSPGGSTGELFF.

The V call is TRBV6-5, the J call TRBJ1-5, with 9 nucleotides matching TRBD1. This CDR3 has 15 residues. Trimming cost V 7 bases and J 9 bases; bases outside gene matches: 13. Germline CDR1 and CDR2: MNHEY and SVGAGI. The CDR3 loop reads CASTPLPGQGTPQHF. The CDR3 DNA reads as TGTGCCAGCACCCCCCTTCCGGGACAGGGAACGCCCCAGCATTTT.

This chain links TRBV6-5 with TRBJ1-4; D is possibly TRBD1 (5 bases). Germline V gene data show CDR1 as MNHEY and CDR2 as SVGAGI. V was cut by 6 bases and J by 5 bases, with 16 bases left in between. The length of the CDR3 is 15 residues. This CDR3 reads CASSRILGQNEKLFF. Written as DNA, the CDR3 is TGTGCCAGCAGCCGTATACTGGGGCAGAATGAAAAACTGTTTTTT.

J is TRBJ2-7 and V is TRBV5-1, with 10 bases identical to TRBD1. Germline loops: CDR1 SGHRS, CDR2 YFSETQ. The CDR3 consists of 14 residues. Trimming at V came to 4 bases and at J to 5 bases, leaving 6 bases not matched to a gene. The CDR3 region is CASSPRQGAHEQYF. The CDR3 DNA is TGCGCCAGCAGCCCGAGACAGGGGGCCCACGAGCAGTACTTC.

The chain is built from TRBV28 and TRBJ2-5, with 8 bases that match TRBD2. Germline V gives CDR1 MDHEN, CDR2 SYDVKM. V lost 2 bases, J lost 2 bases, and 4 bases stayed unmatched. CDR3 length: 15 residues. CDR3 in amino acids: CASSLAGGQQETQYF. CDR3 nucleotide sequence: TGTGCCAGCAGTTTAGCGGGAGGACAGCAAGAGACCCAGTACTTC.

V and J are TRBV7-9 and TRBJ2-2; 7 bases are a match to TRBD2. Germline V gene sequence: CDR1 SEHNR, CDR2 FQNEAQ (reference sequence). J lost 3 bases, V lost 6 bases, and 7 bases had no gene match. The CDR3 totals 15 residues. CDR3: CASRRGSPYTGELFF. Here the CDR3 DNA reads TGTGCCAGCAGACGCGGGAGCCCTTACACCGGGGAGCTGTTTTTT.

Here the CDR3 reads CASRTGVFDEKLFF. CDR3 nucleotide sequence: TGTGCCAGCAGGACAGGGGTATTTGATGAAAAACTGTTTTTT. The chain is built from TRBV6-5 and TRBJ1-4; TRBD1 agrees at 8 bases. The junction had 6 bases not matched to a gene; V was cut back by 6 bases and J by 6 bases. The CDR3 is 14 residues long. CDR1 and CDR2 from the germline V gene are MNHEY and SVGAGI.

The chain is built from TRBV9 and TRBJ2-7, with 14 bases identical to TRBD2. V shed 3 bases, J shed 6 bases, and the junction held 5 bases outside the gene matches. CDR1 and CDR2 (germline): SGDLS, YYNGEE. The CDR3 totals 15 residues. The CDR3 reads CASSASGTSGSEQYF. The CDR3 DNA reads as TGTGCCAGCAGCGCCTCCGGGACTAGCGGGAGCGAGCAGTACTTC.

The rearrangement links TRBV6-1 to TRBJ2-2; 11 nucleotides line up with TRBD2. The CDR3 extends over 16 amino acids. V lost 4 bases and J lost 7; bases outside the gene matches: 8. The V gene's germline CDR1 is MNHNS and CDR2 SASEGT. The chain's CDR3 is CASSVIAGGFVGELFF. CDR3 DNA: TGTGCCAGCAGTGTGATAGCGGGAGGGTTTGTCGGGGAGCTGTTTTTT.

The chain carries TRBV5-6 and TRBJ2-1; a possible D gene is TRBD1 (5 bases). This CDR3 has 15 amino acids. Germline V gene data show CDR1 as SGHDT and CDR2 as YYEEEE. Between the trimmed V and J ends, which lost 0 bases and 2 bases, there was a span of 9 bases. The CDR3 spells CASSLDRNTYNEQFF. CDR3 DNA: TGTGCCAGCAGCTTGGACAGGAATACCTACAATGAGCAGTTCTTC.